This entry lists 18 T cell receptor beta chains sequenced from one sample in a study of T cells in Graves' hyperthyroidism and ophthalmopathy. Amplified TCR beta CDR3 regions came from RNA transcripts. Carried out on the TCR CDR3, a first-round RT-PCR used the HTBI primer set. TCRdb used MiXCR to reprocess the multiplex PCR reads, holding one entry per CDR3 protein. The table lists roughly 99,000 distinct CDR3 sequences, approximately 15% of them singletons. Sequenced material: blood. All receptors come from a woman in her forties or fifties with Graves' hyperthyroidism.

In this sample, this clonotype turned up many times. This rearrangement joins TRBV5-1 to TRBJ2-1; TRBD2 aligns across 8 bases. With 4 bases clipped from V and 7 bases from J, the junction kept 4 bases outside the gene matches. The CDR3 runs 13 residues. CDR1 is SGHRS and CDR2 is YFSETQ in the germline V gene. CDR3 in DNA: TGCGCCAGCAGCAGGGGACTAGATAATGAGCAGTTCTTC. As protein: CASSRGLDNEQFF.

This clonotype was recorded many times. This chain links TRBV29-1 with TRBJ2-1; D unresolved. The CDR3 spans 12 residues. Germline CDR1 SQVTM, CDR2 ANQGSEA. Between the trimmed V and J ends, which lost 5 bases and 8 bases, there was a span of 13 bases. This chain's CDR3 is CSVWQSSYEQFF. The DNA of the CDR3 is TGCAGCGTTTGGCAGAGTTCATATGAGCAGTTCTTC.

This clonotype was observed many times. The CDR3 region is CASSPTSKGGYEKLFF. CDR3 bases: TGTGCCAGCAGTCCCACCTCCAAGGGAGGTTATGAAAAACTGTTTTTT. The chain is built from TRBV28 and TRBJ1-4, with D unclear. V was shortened by 5 bases and J by 6 bases, with 19 bases between the two germline ends. The CDR3 has 16 amino acids. Germline lookup yields CDR1 MDHEN and CDR2 SYDVKM.

The chain couples TRBV19 to TRBJ1-5; possible D gene TRBD1, 5 bases. This CDR3 has 13 residues. Trimming took off 4 bases at V and 7 bases at J, with 11 bases between the two ends. Per germline, CDR1 LNHDA and CDR2 SQIVND (reference sequence). The CDR3 nucleotides are TGTGCCAGTAGTACACAGGAGGGGCAGCCCCAGCATTTT. This encodes CASSTQEGQPQHF.

The table lists this clonotype with many counts. This chain joins TRBV3-1 and TRBJ2-3; D might be TRBD2 (5 bases). This CDR3 has 14 residues. Trimming took 2 bases from V and 3 from J, leaving 9 bases between them. The germline V gene has CDR1 LGHDT and CDR2 YNNKEL (reference sequence). CDR3 region: CASSQRIATDTQYF. Here the CDR3 DNA reads TGTGCCAGCAGCCAAAGAATAGCGACAGATACGCAGTATTTT.

The table lists this clonotype with many counts. This chain links TRBV2 with TRBJ1-5; TRBD1 is a possible D gene (5 bases). Trimming removed 5 bases at V and 7 bases at J, with 12 bases between. There are 13 residues in the CDR3. The germline V gene has CDR1 SNHLY and CDR2 FYNNEI. CDR3: CASSKDSRQPQHF. As DNA, the CDR3 is TGTGCCAGCAGTAAAGACAGTCGGCAGCCCCAGCATTTT. The full variable domain, in which reference TRBV2 and TRBJ1-5 provide the parts outside the CDR3, is EPEVTQTPSHQVTQMGQEVILRCVPISNHLYFYWYRQILGQKVEFLVSFYNNEISEKSEIFDDQFSVERPDGSNFTLKIRSTKLEDSAMYFCASSKDSRQPQHFGDGTRLSIL.

For the CDR3, the DNA is TGTGCCAGCAGACCGGGACTAGCGGGATCCAACGAGCAGTACGTC. Translating gives CASRPGLAGSNEQYV. The V gene is TRBV11-3, the J gene TRBJ2-7; 13 nucleotides match TRBD2. The V gene's germline CDR1 is SGHNT and CDR2 YENEEA. The CDR3 totals 15 residues. V trimming: 6 bases; J trimming: 5 bases; junction bases outside the gene matches: 7.

This chain joins TRBV13 and TRBJ1-3; D is uncertain. V dropped 3 bases and J dropped 0 bases, with 9 bases sitting between them. The CDR3 covers 15 residues. The germline V gene has CDR1 PRHDT and CDR2 FYEKMQ (reference sequence). Written as DNA, the CDR3 is TGTGCCAGCAGCTTGTTCAGGCCCTCTGGAAACACCATATATTTT. Translated: CASSLFRPSGNTIYF.

In this sample, this clonotype turned up many times. The chain is built from TRBV20-1 and TRBJ1-5; possible D gene TRBD1, 6 bases. The CDR3 is 13 residues long. Trimming removed 7 bases at V and 5 bases at J, with 15 bases between. Germline CDR1 and CDR2: DFQATT and SNEGSKA (reference sequence). The CDR3 DNA follows: TGCAGTGTGTCCGGGACATCATATCAGCCCCAGCATTTT. Protein: CSVSGTSYQPQHF.

This clonotype was counted at least ten times. The chain links TRBV20-1 to TRBJ2-7, with D possibly being TRBD2 (6 bases). CDR3 size: 14 residues. V dropped 4 bases and J dropped 3 bases, with 16 bases sitting between them. Germline CDR1 reads DFQATT; CDR2 reads SNEGSKA (reference sequence). The chain's CDR3 is CSATVVGSGYEQYF. The CDR3 nucleotides read TGCAGTGCTACCGTGGTCGGTAGCGGCTACGAGCAGTACTTC.

This clonotype was recorded only once. A read error may explain this, as a much larger clone is one base away. CDR3 in amino acids: CSVGARGGKVEQYF. The CDR3 DNA sequence: TGCAGCGTCGGGGCGCGGGGGGGTAAGGTCGAGCAGTACTTC. V gene TRBV29-1 combines with J gene TRBJ2-7; the match to TRBD2 covers 9 bases. V gave up 6 bases and J gave up 6 bases; unmatched junction bases: 12. Germline V gene data show CDR1 as SQVTM and CDR2 as ANQGSEA. The CDR3 extends over 14 amino acids.

This clonotype was seen at least ten times. The V gene is TRBV7-9, the J gene TRBJ1-5; tentatively, D is TRBD1 (5 bases). This CDR3 has 14 residues. The ends were cut back, 1 base at V and 3 bases at J, with 7 bases in the middle. The germline CDR1 and CDR2 sequences are SEHNR and FQNEAQ (reference sequence). The CDR3 loop is CASSLGGDNQPQHF. The CDR3 DNA reads TGTGCCAGCAGCTTAGGGGGGGACAATCAGCCCCAGCATTTT. Full variable domain (remainder filled in from reference TRBV7-9 and TRBJ1-5): DTGVSQNPRHKITKRGQNVTFRCDPISEHNRLYWYRQTLGQGPEFLTYFQNEAQLEKSRLLSDRFSAERPKGSFSTLEIQRTEQGDSAMYLCASSLGGDNQPQHFGDGTRLSIL.

This clonotype was counted between two and nine times. The chain recombines TRBV7-9 with TRBJ1-2, with D possibly matching TRBD1 (5 bases). CDR1 SEHNR and CDR2 FQNEAQ come from the germline V gene (reference sequence). The CDR3 extends over 15 amino acids. Trimming took off 5 bases at V and 7 bases at J, with 20 bases between the two ends. CDR3 coding DNA: TGTGCCAGCAGCCCCTACGCCCCGGGGGGGTCTGGCTACACCTTC. Its protein is CASSPYAPGGSGYTF.

This clonotype appeared many times. The V gene is TRBV19, the J gene TRBJ2-7, with D possibly matching TRBD2 (5 bases). V lost 5 bases, J lost 4 bases, and 9 bases lay in between. The CDR3 is made up of 12 amino acids. Germline V gene sequence: CDR1 LNHDA, CDR2 SQIVND (reference sequence). The CDR3 is CASSAGNYEQYF. The CDR3 nucleotides read TGTGCCAGTAGTGCCGGGAATTACGAGCAGTACTTC.

This clonotype appeared many times. The genes are TRBV19 and TRBJ1-5, with D unresolved. The CDR3 has 12 residues. V was clipped by 3 bases and J by 7 bases, with 7 bases between them. Looked up from germline, CDR1 is LNHDA and CDR2 is SQIVND (reference sequence). The CDR3 coding sequence is TGTGCCAGTAGTATTGGAAGGCAGCCCCAGCATTTT. It specifies CASSIGRQPQHF.

In this sample, this clonotype turned up a few times. V gene TRBV20-1 combines with J gene TRBJ2-7; 8 bases fit TRBD2. This CDR3 is built from 16 residues. Unmatched junction bases numbered 7, after V lost 0 bases and J lost 0 bases. Germline V gene lookup returns CDR1 DFQATT and CDR2 SNEGSKA (reference sequence). The CDR3 is CSARDPIAGPSYEQYF. For the CDR3, the DNA is TGCAGTGCTAGAGATCCGATAGCGGGGCCCTCCTACGAGCAGTACTTC.

This clonotype was observed many times. This sequence joins TRBV3-1 and TRBJ2-7; 8 nucleotides match TRBD2. The CDR3 covers 14 residues. J gave up 8 bases and V 0 bases, and 6 bases lay outside the gene matches. The germline gives CDR1 LGHDT, CDR2 YNNKEL (reference sequence). The CDR3 spells CASSQDIAGLKQYF. The CDR3 nucleotides read TGTGCCAGCAGCCAAGATATAGCGGGATTGAAGCAGTACTTC.

This clonotype was counted ten times or more. V is TRBV5-1 and J is TRBJ2-7; 14 bases map to TRBD2. CDR1 and CDR2 from the germline V gene are SGHRS and YFSETQ. The V and J ends lost 3 bases and 6 bases, in that order; junction bases with no gene match: 2. The CDR3 is 14 residues long. The CDR3 here is CASSSGTSGSEQYF. Written as DNA, the CDR3 is TGCGCCAGCAGCTCGGGGACTAGCGGGAGCGAGCAGTACTTC. Full variable domain (rest looked up from reference TRBV5-1 and TRBJ2-7): KAGVTQTPRYLIKTRGQQVTLSCSPISGHRSVSWYQQTPGQGLQFLFEYFSETQRNKGNFPGRFSGRQFSNSRSEMNVSTLELGDSALYLCASSSGTSGSEQYFGPGTRLTVT.